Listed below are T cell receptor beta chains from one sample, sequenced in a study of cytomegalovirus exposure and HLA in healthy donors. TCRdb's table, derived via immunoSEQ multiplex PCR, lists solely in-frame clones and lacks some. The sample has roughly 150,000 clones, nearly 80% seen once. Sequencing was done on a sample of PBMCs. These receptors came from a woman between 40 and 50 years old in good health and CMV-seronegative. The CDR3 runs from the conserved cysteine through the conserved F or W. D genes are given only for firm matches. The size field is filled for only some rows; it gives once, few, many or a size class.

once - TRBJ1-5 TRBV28 TGTGCCAGCAGTTTAAGTGGCGGTTATAGCAATCAGCCCCAGCATTTT CASSLSGGYSNQPQHF
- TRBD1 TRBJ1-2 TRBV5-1 TGCGCCAGCAGCTTGGACGCGGTAGGAGGGGACAGGGGTTTTTTCGATGGCTACACCTTC CASSLDAVGGDRGFFDGYTF
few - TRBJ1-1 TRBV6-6 TGTGCCAGCAGCGCTCGGGAGAACACTGAAGCTTTCTTT CASSARENTEAFF
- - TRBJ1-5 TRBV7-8 TGTGCCAGCAGCGTCCCTTATAGCAATCAGTCCCAGCATTTT CASSVPYSNQSQHF
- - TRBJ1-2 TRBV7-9 TGTGCCAGCCTACCCGGGCTAGGGAGGATCTATGGCTACACCTTC CASLPGLGRIYGYTF
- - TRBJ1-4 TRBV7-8 TGTGCCAGCAGCTTAGGAGGGGGAAGGGATGAAAAACTGTTTTTT CASSLGGGRDEKLFF
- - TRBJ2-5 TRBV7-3 TGTGCCAGCAGCTTAAACGAGGGTACCCAGTACTTC CASSLNEGTQYF
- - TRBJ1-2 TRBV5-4 TGTGCCAGCAGCTTGGTTGGCGGGGGCGGCGATGGCTACACCTTC CASSLVGGGGDGYTF
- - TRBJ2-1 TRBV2 TGTGCCAGCAGTTGGACAGAAAGCTCCTACAATGAGCAGTTCTTC CASSWTESSYNEQFF
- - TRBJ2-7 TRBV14 TGTGCCAGCAGCCAAGTCCAGGGGACCCACGAGCAGTACTTC CASSQVQGTHEQYF
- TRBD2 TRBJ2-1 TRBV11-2 TGTGCCAGCAGCTCCGGGACTAGCGGGAGCGGTCGGGATGAGCAGTTCTTC CASSSGTSGSGRDEQFF
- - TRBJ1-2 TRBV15 TGTGCCACCTCGGACAGAACCAACTATGGCTACACCTTC CATSDRTNYGYTF
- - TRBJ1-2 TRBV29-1 TGCAGCGGAGGATCAGGGGTAAAAGGCGGCTACACCTTC CSGGSGVKGGYTF
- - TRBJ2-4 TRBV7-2 TGTGCCAGCAGCTTAGTAGCGTTGTCGGGGAACATTCAGTACTTC CASSLVALSGNIQYF
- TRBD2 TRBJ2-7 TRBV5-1 TGCGCCAGCAGCTTGGCAGCGGGAGCCACCTACGAGCAGTACTTC CASSLAAGATYEQYF
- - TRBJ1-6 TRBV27 TGTGCCAGCAGCCGTGGACAGTATAATTCACCCCTCCACTTT CASSRGQYNSPLHF
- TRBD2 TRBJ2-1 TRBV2 TGTGCCAGCAGACGACTAGCGCAAGCCTACAATGAGCAGTTCTTC CASRRLAQAYNEQFF
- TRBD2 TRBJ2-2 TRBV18 TGTGCCAGCTCACCCAGACTAGCGGTCAACACCGGGGAGCTGTTTTTT CASSPRLAVNTGELFF
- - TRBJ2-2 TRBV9 TGTGCCAGCAGCGCATGGGAAAACAGGGATCCCGGGGAGCTGTTTTTT CASSAWENRDPGELFF
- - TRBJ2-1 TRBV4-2 TGTGCCAGCAGCCAAGGTCCGCGTCAGTTCTTC CASSQGPRQFF
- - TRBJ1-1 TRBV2 TGTGCCAGCAGTGCGGAGGGGAGCACTGAAGCTTTCTTT CASSAEGSTEAFF
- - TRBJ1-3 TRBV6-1 TGTGCCAGCAGTGAACGGTTCTCTGGAAACACCATATATTTT CASSERFSGNTIYF
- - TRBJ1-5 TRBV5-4 TGTGCCAGCCATGAACAGGGCGGCAATCAGCCCCAGCATTTT CASHEQGGNQPQHF
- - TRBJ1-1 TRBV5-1 TGCGCCAGCAGCTTGGGCAGGGTGAACACTGAAGCTTTCTTT CASSLGRVNTEAFF
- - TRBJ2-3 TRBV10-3 TGTGCCATCAGACCCGGGACACCGAGCACAGATACGCAGTATTTT CAIRPGTPSTDTQYF
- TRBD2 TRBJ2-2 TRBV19 TGTGCCAGTAGTATAGGGAGCGGGGGACACACCGGGGAGCTGTTTTTT CASSIGSGGHTGELFF